This T cell receptor beta chain was sequenced in a study of technical replicates of blood from a few donors. Sequencing was performed with immunoSEQ multiplex PCR; in TCRdb, only in-frame clones are kept and a portion is missing. The sample lists approximately 68,000 clones; about 97% were seen once. The germline V and J ends were trimmed by 3 bases and 7 bases, with 10 bases remaining between them. Per germline, CDR1 ENHRY and CDR2 SYGVKD. The CDR3 is 13 residues long. This receptor was obtained from a human donor in good health. The sequencing sample was made of T cells isolated from PBMCs. The V and J genes are TRBV10-3 and TRBJ1-5; no clear D. The CDR3 protein is CAISDGVGQPQHF. The CDR3 DNA is TGTGCCATCAGTGACGGTGTCGGGCAGCCCCAGCATTTT.